These 25 T cell receptor beta chains were sequenced from one sample in a study of beta chain features in type 1 diabetes. The antigens for these receptors are not known. As every portion of the isolated RNA was reverse transcribed, the sequencing read expressed TCRB transcripts. TCRdb's copy holds only in-frame clones and misses some; the assay was immunoSEQ multiplex PCR. The sample holds 400,000 or so clones, 8% to 10% seen once. Study-level points and caveats: A moderate, significant TCRB CDR3 shortening appeared in type 1 diabetes across four CD4+ subsets.

The sample was central memory CD4+ T cells from blood. These receptors all stem from a man aged 30 to 39 with type 1 diabetes.

V and J are TRBV6-1 and TRBJ1-5, with a weak D call TRBD1 (6 bases). The CDR3 length is 16 residues. V lost 2 bases to trimming and J lost 1 base, with 12 bases between them. CDR1 and CDR2 (germline): MNHNS, SASEGT. CDR3 DNA: TGTGCCAGCAGTGAACTCCCAGGGGCCAGCAATCAGCCCCAGCATTTT. Protein: CASSELPGASNQPQHF.

J is TRBJ2-6 and V is TRBV6-6; D uncertain. Germline V gene sequence: CDR1 MNHNY, CDR2 SVGAGI (reference sequence). This CDR3 has 14 amino acids. V lost 6 bases, J lost 0 bases, and 6 bases lay in between. This CDR3 is CASRPFSGANVLTF. The CDR3 DNA is TGTGCCAGCAGACCGTTCTCTGGGGCCAACGTCCTGACTTTC.

The chain couples TRBV6-5 to TRBJ1-5; tentatively, D is TRBD1 (5 bases). V lost 4 bases and J 2 bases, leaving 6 bases between the germline ends. Germline V gives CDR1 MNHEY, CDR2 SVGAGI. This CDR3 is built from 13 residues. This CDR3 reads CASSWGGNQPQHF. The CDR3 nucleotides are TGTGCCAGCAGTTGGGGGGGCAATCAGCCCCAGCATTTT.

The chain combines TRBV14 with TRBJ2-2; D is undetermined. V was cut by 0 bases and J by 6 bases, with 8 bases left in between. The germline CDR1 and CDR2 sequences are SGHDN and FVKESK. This CDR3 has 14 residues. The CDR3 DNA sequence: TGTGCCAGCAGCCAAGATTATCGGTCCGGGGAGCTGTTTTTT. It translates to CASSQDYRSGELFF.

V is TRBV30 and J is TRBJ2-3; a weak D match, TRBD1 (5 bases). The CDR3 covers 14 residues. V was shortened by 1 base and J by 4 bases, with 12 bases between the two germline ends. Germline V gene lookup returns CDR1 GTSNPN and CDR2 SVGIG (reference sequence). The CDR3 protein is CAWSGGARADTQYF. The CDR3 DNA sequence: TGTGCCTGGAGTGGTGGGGCCAGAGCAGATACGCAGTATTTT.

The chain has TRBV7-2 and TRBJ2-1, with TRBD2 matching 13 bases. The CDR3 loop spans 15 amino acids. The V segment lost 5 bases and the J segment 8 bases; nucleotides outside the gene matches: 6. Germline V CDR1 and CDR2: SGHTA, FQGNSA. CDR3 region: CASSAGLAGRYEQFF. In DNA form, the CDR3 reads TGTGCCAGCAGCGCGGGACTAGCGGGAAGGTATGAGCAGTTCTTC.

This chain uses TRBV4-1 with TRBJ1-5, with 7 bases fitting TRBD1. The trim removed 0 bases at V and 4 bases at J, leaving 12 bases unmatched. The germline V gene has CDR1 MGHRA and CDR2 YSYEKL. This CDR3 spans 18 amino acids. CDR3 sequence (DNA): TGCGCCAGCAGCCAAGATAGGAGGGGACAGCTACCAAATCAGCCCCAGCATTTT. This translates into CASSQDRRGQLPNQPQHF.

CDR3 loop: CASSPSGRTDTQYF. DNA for the CDR3: TGTGCCAGCAGTCCAAGCGGGAGAACAGATACGCAGTATTTT. The chain is built from TRBV9 and TRBJ2-3, with TRBD2 matching over 8 bases. The CDR3 sequence is 14 residues long. CDR1 and CDR2 from the germline V gene are SGDLS and YYNGEE. The V and J ends lost 5 bases and 3 bases, in that order; junction bases with no gene match: 5.

This clone was seen only a few times. An end of the junction differs from the germline gene, which may be a read error. The chain couples TRBV6-1 to TRBJ1-1; TRBD1 is a possible D gene (6 bases). The CDR3 runs to 17 residues. CDR1 is MNHNS and CDR2 is SASEGT in the germline V gene. The CDR3 loop reads CAISEQGPVRGDTEAFF. The CDR3 DNA reads as TGTGCCATCAGTGAGCAGGGGCCGGTAAGAGGGGACACTGAAGCTTTCTTT.

The chain joins TRBV11-3 to TRBJ2-1; perhaps TRBD2 as D (6 bases). Between the trimmed V and J ends, which lost 0 bases and 9 bases, there was a span of 12 bases. CDR1 and CDR2 (germline): SGHNT, YENEEA. The CDR3 has 14 amino acids. The chain's CDR3 is CASSLEYGSSEQFF. CDR3 DNA sequence: TGTGCCAGCAGCTTAGAGTACGGGAGTAGTGAGCAGTTCTTC.

This clone was detected only a few times. The chain couples TRBV18 to TRBJ2-7; 9 nucleotides line up with TRBD1. The CDR3 contains 13 residues. The germline gives CDR1 KGHSH, CDR2 LQKENI. J lost 3 bases, V lost 4 bases, and 1 base had no gene match. The CDR3 nucleotides are TGTGCCAGCTCACAGGGACAGGGCTACGAGCAGTACTTC. It encodes CASSQGQGYEQYF.

The V and J genes are TRBV11-2 and TRBJ2-3, with a possible D match to TRBD1 (6 bases). The germline CDR1 and CDR2 sequences are SGHAT and FQNNGV. The CDR3 sequence is 15 residues long. V was cut by 3 bases and J by 2 bases, with 12 bases left in between. CDR3 in amino acids: CASSFITGNTDTQYF. In DNA, the CDR3 is TGTGCCAGCAGCTTTATTACAGGGAACACAGATACGCAGTATTTT.

This clone was detected a few times. The J gene is TRBJ2-7, the V gene TRBV29-1, with D perhaps assigned TRBD1 or TRBD2 (5 bases each). V lost 6 bases and J lost 6, with 12 bases in between. Per germline, CDR1 SQVTM and CDR2 ANQGSEA. The CDR3 consists of 11 residues. The CDR3 bases are TGCAGCGTAGGGACCTCCACCGAGCAGTACTTC. This encodes CSVGTSTEQYF.

The chain combines TRBV7-3 with TRBJ2-3; D gene ambiguous. Germline V gives CDR1 SGHTA, CDR2 FQGTGA. Trimming removed 2 bases at V and 6 bases at J, with 18 bases between. The CDR3 contains 16 residues. The CDR3 loop reads CASSLLETPPYDTQYF. The CDR3 DNA reads TGTGCCAGCAGCTTACTGGAGACCCCGCCTTATGATACGCAGTATTTT. Variable domain in full (rest from reference TRBV7-3 and TRBJ2-3): GAGVSQTPSNKVTEKGKYVELRCDPISGHTALYWYRQSLGQGPEFLIYFQGTGAADDSGLPNDRFFAVRPEGSVSTLKIQRTERGDSAVYLCASSLLETPPYDTQYFGPGTRLTVL.

The rearrangement joins TRBV4-1 to TRBJ2-5; 13 positions agree with TRBD2. In germline, CDR1 is MGHRA, CDR2 YSYEKL. Unmatched junction bases numbered 13, after V lost 2 bases and J lost 7 bases. The CDR3 consists of 18 residues. In DNA, the CDR3 is TGCGCCAGCAGCCAAAGACTAGCGGGAGGCACCAACGGGGTGACCCAGTACTTC. Translation: CASSQRLAGGTNGVTQYF.

This clone was seen a few times. Written as DNA, the CDR3 is TGCAGCGTGGCTGGACAGCTGAACACTGAAGCTTTCTTT. Its protein product is CSVAGQLNTEAFF. The rearrangement links TRBV29-1 to TRBJ1-1; TRBD1 is a possible D gene (6 bases). Germline V gives CDR1 SQVTM, CDR2 ANQGSEA. The CDR3 covers 13 residues. V lost 6 bases, J lost 0 bases, and 11 bases lay in between.

Details on this clone: Possible read error: a much larger clone is one base away. The V gene is TRBV9, the J gene TRBJ2-7; perhaps TRBD1 as D (6 bases). Germline CDR1 reads SGDLS; CDR2 reads YYNGEE. CDR3 length equals 12 residues. V was cut by 7 bases and J by 4 bases, with 12 bases left in between. CDR3 in DNA: TGTGCCAGCGGAACAGGGTCGTACGAGCAGTACTTC. Its translation is CASGTGSYEQYF.

This clone was counted only a few times. The chain recombines TRBV5-1 with TRBJ2-5, with D unclear. Trimming removed 3 bases from V and 8 bases from J, with 20 bases in between. The CDR3 sequence is 15 residues long. Germline V gives CDR1 SGHRS, CDR2 YFSETQ. DNA for the CDR3: TGCGCCAGCAGCTCCGCCGTTGGAGACCTATCAACCCAGTACTTC. It yields the protein CASSSAVGDLSTQYF.

This clone was observed at least ten times. The DNA for the CDR3 is TGTGCCAGCAGTTTAAGGTTTAACAAAAACATTCAGTACTTC. The encoded protein is CASSLRFNKNIQYF. The chain carries TRBV28 and TRBJ2-4; D is unresolved. The CDR3 extends over 14 amino acids. The germline V gene has CDR1 MDHEN and CDR2 SYDVKM. Trimming took off 2 bases at V and 3 bases at J, with 8 bases between the two ends.

The chain recombines TRBV7-2 with TRBJ2-7, with 8 bases identical to TRBD2. CDR3 length: 13 residues. V was pared by 2 bases and J by 5 bases, with 2 bases of the junction left unmatched. In germline, CDR1 is SGHTA, CDR2 FQGNSA. CDR3 in amino acids: CASSLTLADEQYF. Written as DNA, the CDR3 is TGTGCCAGCAGCTTAACACTAGCGGACGAGCAGTACTTC.

The rearrangement joins TRBV10-2 to TRBJ2-7; D might be TRBD2 (6 bases). Trimming took 4 bases from V and 2 from J, leaving 12 bases between them. Germline V CDR1 and CDR2: WSHSY, SAAADI. The CDR3 covers 14 residues. The DNA for the CDR3 is TGCGCCAGCAGTGCGGGAGAGGCAACCTACGAGCAGTACTTC. Its translation is CASSAGEATYEQYF.

DNA for the CDR3: TGTGCCAGCAGCTCCCTTGGTGGAGCCAACGTCCTGACTTTC. Its translation is CASSSLGGANVLTF. The chain has TRBV7-8 and TRBJ2-6; D is uncertain. V was cut by 4 bases and J by 7 bases, with 11 bases left in between. The CDR3 runs to 14 residues. Germline CDR1 is SGHVS and CDR2 is FQNEAQ.

This clone has ten or more counts. Other DNA sequences in the same sample also yield this CDR3. The V gene is TRBV29-1, the J gene TRBJ2-1; TRBD2 matches at 8 bases. V lost 0 bases to trimming and J lost 0 bases; unmatched junction nucleotides: 4. Germline V lookup: CDR1 SQVTM, CDR2 ANQGSEA. This CDR3 region has 16 residues. CDR3: CSVEDPLAGSYNEQFF. In DNA form, the CDR3 reads TGCAGCGTTGAAGATCCGCTAGCGGGCTCCTACAATGAGCAGTTCTTC.

This clone was detected a few times. The chain has TRBV27 and TRBJ2-2; D uncertain. V was clipped by 0 bases and J by 0 bases, with 11 bases between them. The germline CDR1 and CDR2 sequences are MNHEY and SMNVEV (reference sequence). This CDR3 contains 17 residues. Here the CDR3 DNA reads TGTGCCAGCAGTTTATCGGTCAGGACGCCGAACACCGGGGAGCTGTTTTTT. Protein: CASSLSVRTPNTGELFF.

This clone was seen repeatedly, ten times or more. This chain uses TRBV10-3 with TRBJ2-7, with unresolved D. Germline values: CDR1 ENHRY, CDR2 SYGVKD. This CDR3 comprises 14 residues. V was pared by 0 bases and J by 6 bases, with 12 bases between. This CDR3 reads CAISESNRSGEQYF. In DNA form, the CDR3 reads TGTGCCATCAGTGAGTCGAATCGGTCAGGCGAGCAGTACTTC.